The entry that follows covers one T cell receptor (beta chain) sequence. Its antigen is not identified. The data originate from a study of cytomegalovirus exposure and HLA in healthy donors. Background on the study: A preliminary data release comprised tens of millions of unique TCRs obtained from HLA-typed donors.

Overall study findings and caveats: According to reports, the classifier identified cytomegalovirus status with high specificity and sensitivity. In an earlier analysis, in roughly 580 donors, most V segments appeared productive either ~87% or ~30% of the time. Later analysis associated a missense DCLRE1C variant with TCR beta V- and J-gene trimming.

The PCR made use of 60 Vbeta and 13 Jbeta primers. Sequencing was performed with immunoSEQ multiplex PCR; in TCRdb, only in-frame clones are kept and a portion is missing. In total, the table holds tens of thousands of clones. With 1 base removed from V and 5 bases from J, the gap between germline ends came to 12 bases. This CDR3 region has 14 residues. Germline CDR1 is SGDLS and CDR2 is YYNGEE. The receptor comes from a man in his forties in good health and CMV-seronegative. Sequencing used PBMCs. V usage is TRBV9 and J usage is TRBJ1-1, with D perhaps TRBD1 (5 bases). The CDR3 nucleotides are TGTGCCAGCAGCGTATATGACAGAAATACTGAAGCTTTCTTT. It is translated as CASSVYDRNTEAFF.